This T cell receptor (beta chain) was sequenced during a study of Ad26.COV2.S vaccination and SARS-CoV-2 variants. Study-wide background: Donor was one of the participants in the Ad26.COV2.S arm of the COV1001 trial. Administration of Ad26.COV2.S was intramuscular, either once or twice 56 days apart.

Treatment meaning: roughly 18 received Ad26.COV2.S at low or high dose, single or two shots; about 5 received placebo; per-sample allocation not given. Samples were taken on day 63 after the first vaccine or placebo injection. In Boston, the donor was an adult between 18-55 years of age. Measured with immunoSEQ multiplex PCR; TCRdb has only the in-frame clones, and not every one. The data contain about 440,000 clones, roughly 89% of them singletons. Details on this clone: Its antigen is not identified.

The CDR3 sequence is 14 residues long. The germline CDR1 and CDR2 sequences are LNHDA and SQIVND (reference sequence). Unmatched junction bases numbered 9, after V lost 3 bases and J lost 7 bases. Study-wide results and limits: Assessments of TCR breadth and depth may have underestimated the total T cell responses.

The rearrangement joins TRBV19 to TRBJ2-7; 7 bases are a match to TRBD2. The clonotype was recovered from a person between 18 and 65 years old who received the Ad26.COV2.S COVID-19 vaccine or a placebo. The specimen comprised peripheral blood, sampled in a trial of Ad26.COV2.S vaccine versus placebo. The CDR3 DNA reads as TGTGCCAGTAGTATGGGAGGGCCCTCGCGTGAGCAGTACTTC. Protein: CASSMGGPSREQYF.